This T cell receptor (beta chain) was identified during a study of vaccination and CD4 T cells after COVID-19. Study-wide background: Each control was exposed to a CEFX pool, an HIV-1 Nef pool, or no peptide at all.

Sequencing of the DNA from cultured CD4+ T cells was carried out with the Oncomine TCR Beta short-read assay. TCRdb ran MiXCR on the PCR reads and lists one entry per CDR3 protein. This sample has over 9,000 distinct CDR3 sequences, with around 53% found just once. CDR1 is SGHVS, CDR2 FNYEAQ, per germline. The CDR3 totals 14 residues. V was pared by 0 bases and J by 2 bases, with 7 bases between. The treatment: approximately 10-day PBMC culture with coronavirus spike peptide pools or control peptides (ViraFEST assay). This clonotype was seen more than once but under ten times. Antigen unknown. Material: CD4+ T cells from blood, cultured in vitro. This clonotype originated in a human donor who had recovered from COVID-19. V and J are TRBV7-6 and TRBJ2-5; D not resolved. The CDR3 spells CASSLAGAQETQYF. The CDR3 region has the DNA TGTGCCAGCAGCTTAGCAGGCGCTCAAGAGACCCAGTACTTC. Variable domain in full (rest from reference TRBV7-6 and TRBJ2-5): GAGVSQSPRYKVTKRGQDVALRCDPISGHVSLYWYRQALGQGPEFLTYFNYEAQQDKSGLPNDRFSAERPEGSISTLTIQRTEQRDSAMYRCASSLAGAQETQYFGPGTRLLVL.